This entry is about one T cell receptor beta chain. The sample originates from a study of cytomegalovirus exposure and HLA in healthy donors. This PCR relied on a set of 60 Vbeta primers and 13 Jbeta primers. Using immunoSEQ multiplex PCR, the repertoire was profiled, and TCRdb retains in-frame clones only, with some absent. The sample lists under 200,000 clones, roughly 84% occurring once. The origin of this receptor is a male donor in good health and CMV-seronegative. Sequencing used PBMCs.

CDR3 DNA sequence: TGTGCCAGCCGCCCGGGGGGCCCTTACAATGAGCAGTTCTTC. This sequence encodes CASRPGGPYNEQFF. This chain connects TRBV25-1 to TRBJ2-1; maybe TRBD2 (7 bases). The ends were cut back, 8 bases at V and 4 bases at J, with 15 bases in the middle. Germline CDR1 MGHDK, CDR2 SYGVNS. The CDR3 sequence is 14 residues long.